Listed below are T cell receptor beta chains from one sample, sequenced in a study of T cells after yellow fever vaccination. TCRdb processed the 5' RACE reads anew with MiXCR; each CDR3 protein has one entry. The table lists some 500,000 distinct CDR3 sequences, about 13% of them singletons. This material consisted of PBMCs, taken on the day of the yellow fever booster vaccination. The receptors shown here come from a man aged 25 to 40 who received the YFV17D yellow fever vaccine. Both conserved end residues are part of each CDR3. D genes are given only for firm matches. Size values are once, few and many counts, or a class for expanded clones, and some rows have none.

TRBV10-3,TRBJ2-7,TRBD2,14,NA,TGTGCCATCAGTGGGACTAGCGGATCCTACGAGCAGTACTTC,CAISGTSGSYEQYF
TRBV11-3,TRBJ2-1,NA,12,few,TGTGCCAGCAGCTTAGATAACGGTGAGGTGTTCTTC,CASSLDNGEVFF
TRBV12-3/TRBV12-4,TRBJ2-4,TRBD1,14,many,TGTGCCAGCAGTCTCGGACAGGGGAGTAACATTCAGTACTTC,CASSLGQGSNIQYF
TRBV10-2,TRBJ1-1,NA,14,NA,TGCGCCAGCAGTGAGCCGTTGGTGAACACTGAAGCTTTCTTT,CASSEPLVNTEAFF
TRBV29-1,TRBJ2-1,TRBD2,14,NA,TGCAGCGTTGTCATAGTGGGAGGGGCGGATGAGCAGTTCTTC,CSVVIVGGADEQFF
TRBV5-6,TRBJ1-1,TRBD1,15,NA,TGTGCCAGCAGTACTGGACAGGGGTCTTCCACTGAAGCTTTCTTT,CASSTGQGSSTEAFF
TRBV7-2,TRBJ2-7,TRBD2,15,few,TGTGCCAGCAGCTTCGGCGGGGGGCCGGAGAGCGAGCAGTACTTC,CASSFGGGPESEQYF
TRBV30,TRBJ1-1,NA,12,few,TGTGCCTGGAGCAGGGATATTGGCGAAGCTTTCTTT,CAWSRDIGEAFF
TRBV20-1,TRBJ1-4,NA,13,few,TGCAGTGCAATAGGGCAGGGGACCGAAAAACTGTTTTTT,CSAIGQGTEKLFF
TRBV7-3,TRBJ2-5,TRBD2,17,NA,TGTGCCAGCAGCTCCCTGACTAGCGGGAGGGCCCAAGAGACCCAGTACTTC,CASSSLTSGRAQETQYF
TRBV10-2,TRBJ2-3,NA,16,NA,TGCGCCAGCACCGACCCGATAGCGCCGAGCAGGGATACGCAGTATTTT,CASTDPIAPSRDTQYF
TRBV7-2,TRBJ2-3,TRBD2,16,few,TGTGCCAGCAGCGGGGGACTAGCGGGAGGGACAGATACGCAGTATTTT,CASSGGLAGGTDTQYF
TRBV10-3,TRBJ2-7,TRBD1,15,NA,TGTGCCATCAGGAGGTCCGGGACAGGGGACTACGAGCAGTACTTC,CAIRRSGTGDYEQYF
TRBV11-3,TRBJ2-5,TRBD1,15,NA,TGTGCCAGCAGCTTAGGACAGGGGTCAGGGGAGACCCAGTACTTC,CASSLGQGSGETQYF
TRBV6-2/TRBV6-3,TRBJ2-1,NA,16,NA,TGTGCCAGCAGCCCAGGAGGGGACTCAGTTTTGGATGAGCAGTTCTTC,CASSPGGDSVLDEQFF
TRBV6-2/TRBV6-3,TRBJ1-1,NA,12,NA,TGTGCCAGCAGCGACAGAGAAGGTGAAGCTTTCTTT,CASSDREGEAFF
TRBV7-2,TRBJ2-7,NA,15,few,TGTGCCAGCAGCCAAGGGGGTAGCGGACTCTACGAGCAGTACTTC,CASSQGGSGLYEQYF
TRBV7-3,TRBJ2-2,TRBD1,14,NA,TGTGCCAGCACCCCCGGACAGGGTACCGGGGAGCTGTTTTTT,CASTPGQGTGELFF
TRBV11-1,TRBJ2-7,NA,18,NA,TGTGCCAGCAGCTTTCGATGGGTGAGGACAGGCGAGGCGGGAGAGCAGTACTTC,CASSFRWVRTGEAGEQYF
TRBV20-1,TRBJ1-5,NA,15,few,TGCAGTGCCGTCTCTAGCCAGTATAGCAATCAGCCCCAGCATTTT,CSAVSSQYSNQPQHF
TRBV10-3,TRBJ2-7,TRBD2,17,NA,TGTGCCTTCAACCCGGGACTAGCGGGAGGGAGGTCCTACGAGCAGTACTTC,CAFNPGLAGGRSYEQYF
TRBV20-1,TRBJ2-2,NA,12,few,TGCAGTGCCTACGATTCTGCCGGGGAGCTGTTTTTT,CSAYDSAGELFF
TRBV4-3,TRBJ2-3,TRBD2,15,once,TGCGCCAGCATCCGCCTAGCGGGATCTACAGATACGCAGTATTTT,CASIRLAGSTDTQYF
TRBV7-3,TRBJ2-2,NA,14,NA,TGTGCCAGCAGCTTCGGTGCATATTCCGGGGAGCTGTTTTTT,CASSFGAYSGELFF
TRBV7-7,TRBJ2-2,NA,13,few,TGTGCTAGCAGCTTAAGTAGTGCCGGGGAGCTGTTTTTT,CASSLSSAGELFF
TRBV15,TRBJ2-6,NA,16,NA,TGTGCCACCAGCAGAGATAGTAGCTCTGGGGCCAACGTCCTGACTTTC,CATSRDSSSGANVLTF
TRBV4-3,TRBJ2-7,NA,14,NA,TGCGCCAGCAGCCAAGGAGGGGGACTTATCGAGCAGTACTTC,CASSQGGGLIEQYF
TRBV29-1,TRBJ2-3,NA,16,NA,TGCAGCGTCGATCCCGTAGCAGCGGATAGGACAGATACGCAGTATTTT,CSVDPVAADRTDTQYF
TRBV7-2,TRBJ2-5,NA,15,NA,TGTGCCAGCAGCTTAAAGGAGGGGTTTACAGAGACCCAGTACTTC,CASSLKEGFTETQYF
TRBV5-4,TRBJ2-4,NA,14,NA,TGTGCCAGCCATCGGGAGTCGGACAAAAACATTCAGTACTTC,CASHRESDKNIQYF
TRBV20-1,TRBJ2-3,TRBD2,14,NA,TGCAGTGCTAGAGTAGCGGGACGGGTAGATACGCAGTATTTT,CSARVAGRVDTQYF
TRBV6-2/TRBV6-3,TRBJ2-5,NA,14,few,TGTGCCAGCAGTTACTCGGGACTCCAAGAGACCCAGTACTTC,CASSYSGLQETQYF
TRBV19,TRBJ2-1,NA,15,NA,TGTGCCAGTAGACCAGGAACTACCTACTACAATGAGCAGTTCTTC,CASRPGTTYYNEQFF
TRBV12-3/TRBV12-4,TRBJ1-1,TRBD1,14,NA,TGTGCCAGCAGTTTTACAGGGGGCATCACTGAAGCTTTCTTT,CASSFTGGITEAFF
TRBV20-1,TRBJ2-1,NA,12,few,TGCAGTGCTATAAGGGGAGCAGTTGAGCAGTTCTTC,CSAIRGAVEQFF
TRBV3-1,TRBJ2-1,NA,19,NA,TGTGCCAGCAGCCAAGATTTGGGTCGGCCGCGATCCTTCTACAATGAGCAGTTCTTC,CASSQDLGRPRSFYNEQFF